The entry that follows covers one T cell receptor beta chain sequence. The germline V and J ends were trimmed by 6 bases and 3 bases, with 11 bases remaining between them. This CDR3 comprises 13 residues. The sample belongs to a study of T cells in Graves' hyperthyroidism and ophthalmopathy. It was RNA transcripts that yielded the amplified TCR beta CDR3 regions. First-round RT-PCR with HTBI primers amplified the TCR CDR3 region. From the multiplex PCR reads, TCRdb called clonotypes with MiXCR, one entry per CDR3 protein. The top ten hold about 8.2% of the sample, which has about 560,000 distinct CDR3 sequences, about 45% seen once.

Specimen: peripheral blood or thyroid tissue (not recorded which). V gene TRBV12-3 or TRBV12-4 combines with J gene TRBJ1-2; D is ambiguous. The sequence was obtained from a woman aged 18-30 years with Graves' hyperthyroidism. CDR3 coding DNA: TGTGCCAGCAGGATCACCGGGGACTATGGCTACACCTTC. Translation: CASRITGDYGYTF.